This is a list of T cell receptor beta chains from one sample in a study of T cells in Graves' hyperthyroidism and ophthalmopathy. Each CDR3 protein is one row after TCRdb ran MiXCR on the multiplex PCR reads. This table has 500,000 to 750,000 distinct CDR3 sequences, 35% to 55% appearing once. Sequencing was performed on peripheral blood or thyroid tissue (not recorded which). These receptors all stem from a woman aged 18-29 years with Graves' hyperthyroidism. Both conserved end residues are part of each CDR3. Fields, in order: clone size, J gene, V gene, D gene, CDR3 DNA, CDR3 protein. The D gene is left open where the match is weak. Rows give clone size only sometimes, using once, few, many, or a class for an expanded clone.

>once|TRBJ1-5|TRBV11-1|TRBD1
TGTGCCAGCAGCTTATGGGACAGGGAAGGCAATCAGCCCCAGCATTTT
CASSLWDREGNQPQHF
>.|TRBJ2-7|TRBV7-3|TRBD2
TGTGCCAGCAGCTTAGTCGGGAGTATGACCGGGGGGTTTTCCTTC
CASSLVGSMTGGFSF
>.|TRBJ1-3|TRBV20-1|.
TGCAGTGCTAGAGGGGGAGGCGGAAACACCATATATTTT
CSARGGGGNTIYF
>.|TRBJ1-1|TRBV27|.
TGTGCCAGCAGGAAGGGAGGGACTGAAGCTTTCTTT
CASRKGGTEAFF
>few|TRBJ2-3|TRBV29-1|.
TGCAGCGTTGAAGATCAGGGACGAAGCACAGATACGCAGTATTTT
CSVEDQGRSTDTQYF
>few|TRBJ2-3|TRBV12-3/TRBV12-4|.
TGTGCCAGCAGTTCCGTGACCCATTACACAGATACGCAGTATTTT
CASSSVTHYTDTQYF
>.|TRBJ2-2|TRBV20-1|TRBD2
TGCAGTGCCGCAGGACTAGCGGTCCTTGGGGAGCTGTTTTTT
CSAAGLAVLGELFF
>.|TRBJ2-7|TRBV15|.
TGTGCCACCAGCAGAATTGGGTTACGAGAGCAGTACTTC
CATSRIGLREQYF
>.|TRBJ1-5|TRBV5-1|.
TGCGCCAGCAGCCGGGCGTGGCGACAGCCCCAGCATTTT
CASSRAWRQPQHF
>many|TRBJ2-7|TRBV13|.
TGTGCCAGCAGCTCGGACAGGGCGAGCGGGAGCTACGAGCAGTACTTC
CASSSDRASGSYEQYF
>many|TRBJ2-7|TRBV7-2|.
TGTGCCAGCAGCTTATTTCCCCTCTCCTACGAGCAGTACTTC
CASSLFPLSYEQYF
>.|TRBJ1-1|TRBV6-5|TRBD1
TGTGCCAGCAGAACCGACAGGGCGAACACTGAAGCTTTCTTT
CASRTDRANTEAFF
>many|TRBJ2-7|TRBV7-2|.
TGTGCCAGCAGCTTAGACCCCATCGCCTACGAGCAGTACTTC
CASSLDPIAYEQYF
>many|TRBJ1-1|TRBV12-3/TRBV12-4|.
TGTGCCAGCAGCAGTTTTCGTCGGAACGCTGAAGCTTTCTTT
CASSSFRRNAEAFF
>.|TRBJ1-2|TRBV20-1|TRBD1
TGCAGTGCTAGACTAGACAGGGCATACTCTGGAAACACCTTC
CSARLDRAYSGNTF
>.|TRBJ2-2|TRBV20-1|.
TGCAGTCCGACCGGGCGCTGGGACACTGACGGGGAGCTGTTTTTT
CSPTGRWDTDGELFF
>.|TRBJ2-7|TRBV10-2|.
TGCGCCAGCAGTGCCAGCCTCTCCTACGAGCAGTACTTC
CASSASLSYEQYF
>.|TRBJ2-3|TRBV15|TRBD2
TGTGCCACCAGCAGAGCTAGCGGGAGCGCAGATACGCAGTATTTT
CATSRASGSADTQYF
>many|TRBJ2-7|TRBV9|TRBD2
TGTGCCAGCAGCGTAGGGCTAGCGGAGGCCTACGAGCAGTACTTC
CASSVGLAEAYEQYF
>many|TRBJ1-2|TRBV5-1|.
TGCGCCAGCAGCTTGGACAGCCTTCCCTATGGCTACACCTTC
CASSLDSLPYGYTF
>.|TRBJ2-7|TRBV7-2|TRBD1
TGTGCCAGCAGCCCCACCGGGACAGGGGGCTTCTACGAGCAGTACTTC
CASSPTGTGGFYEQYF
>many|TRBJ1-1|TRBV5-5|.
TGTGCCAGCAGCACACTGGCCATGAACACTGAAGCTTTCTTT
CASSTLAMNTEAFF
>.|TRBJ2-7|TRBV7-3|TRBD2
TGTGCCAGCAGCTTAAGTGGTAGCGGGAGTTTTGAGCAGTACTTC
CASSLSGSGSFEQYF
>many|TRBJ2-2|TRBV2|TRBD2
TGTGCCAGCAACCCCCTAGCGGGAGTGTACACCGGGGAGCTGTTTTTT
CASNPLAGVYTGELFF
>many|TRBJ1-1|TRBV20-1|.
TGCAGTGCTAAGAGGGGCTGGGACACTGAAGCTTTCTTT
CSAKRGWDTEAFF
>once|TRBJ1-1|TRBV7-8|TRBD1
TGTGCCAGCAGCGCGCGGACAGGGGCTGAAGCCTTCTTT
CASSARTGAEAFF
>many|TRBJ2-7|TRBV2|.
TGTGCCAGCAGTGAAACTAGCTTATACTACGAGCAGTACTTC
CASSETSLYYEQYF
>many|TRBJ2-7|TRBV12-3/TRBV12-4|TRBD1
TGTGCCAGCAGACGAAACCGGGACAGGGGTGGCGAGCAGTACTTC
CASRRNRDRGGEQYF
>once|TRBJ2-7|TRBV29-1|.
TGCAGCAGTTGGGACTCGCGAGGGGGCTACGAGCAGTACTTC
CSSWDSRGGYEQYF
>.|TRBJ1-1|TRBV30|.
TGTGCCTGGAGCGAAGGATTGAACACTGAAGCTTTCTTT
CAWSEGLNTEAFF
>.|TRBJ2-7|TRBV2|.
TGTGCCAGCAGTTCCGACGGCGGGCTTGTCTCCTACGAGCAGTACTTC
CASSSDGGLVSYEQYF
>many|TRBJ1-2|TRBV20-1|.
TGCAGTGCTAGAAAGGAGACAGCTAACTATGGCTACACCTTC
CSARKETANYGYTF
>few|TRBJ1-2|TRBV27|.
TGTGCCAGCAGTCCCCAGGAGGCCTATGGCTACACCTTC
CASSPQEAYGYTF
>.|TRBJ1-5|TRBV6-5|.
TGTGCCAGCAGTTCGAAGACAGGAGATAGCAATCAGCCCCAGCATTTT
CASSSKTGDSNQPQHF
>many|TRBJ2-2|TRBV10-3|.
TGTGCCATCAGTCAACTAGGGAACACCGGGGAGCTGTTTTTT
CAISQLGNTGELFF
>.|TRBJ2-5|TRBV29-1|.
TGCAGCGTTGACGTCCGGGTCCAAGAGACCCAGTACTTC
CSVDVRVQETQYF